The 27 T cell receptor beta chains presented below share a single source sample, sequenced in a study of T cell repertoires in cytomegalovirus infection. TCRdb reprocessed the reads with MiXCR, giving one entry per CDR3 protein. Counted here are fewer than 550,000 distinct CDR3 sequences, 15% to 20% occurring once; the ten biggest clones make up 20% to 30%. The sequencing sample was made of CD8+ T cells from PBMCs. The receptor source for this set is a human donor in good health (CMV status not recorded). Some clones in this sample may be carry-over from other donors' samples.

The chain carries TRBV14 and TRBJ1-2, with a possible D match to TRBD1 (6 bases). Trimming cost V 2 bases and J 5 bases, with 9 bases left between them. The CDR3 contains 13 residues. Looked up from germline, CDR1 is SGHDN and CDR2 is FVKESK. CDR3 amino acids: CASSQSTGYGYTF. CDR3 nucleotide sequence: TGTGCCAGCAGCCAATCAACAGGGTATGGCTACACCTTC.

There are many counts of this clonotype. V and J are TRBV11-2 and TRBJ2-3; TRBD2 agrees at 11 bases. With 5 bases clipped from V and 4 bases from J, the junction kept 11 bases outside the gene matches. Germline assignment: CDR1 SGHAT and CDR2 FQNNGV. This CDR3 is 17 amino acids long. The CDR3 protein is CASSPRPTSGDPDTQYF. DNA of the CDR3: TGTGCCAGCAGCCCAAGGCCGACTAGCGGGGACCCAGATACGCAGTATTTT.

In this sample, this clonotype turned up many times. The V and J genes are TRBV28 and TRBJ2-3; no clear D gene. The CDR3 sequence is 10 residues long. V lost 6 bases and J 6 bases, leaving 4 bases between the germline ends. Germline CDR1 reads MDHEN; CDR2 reads SYDVKM. The CDR3 DNA follows: TGTGCCAGCAGGAAGGATACGCAGTATTTT. This translates into CASRKDTQYF.

This clonotype appeared many times. The chain couples TRBV15 to TRBJ2-1, with 9 positions matching TRBD2. Unmatched junction bases numbered 12, after V lost 4 bases and J lost 5 bases. The CDR3 extends over 17 amino acids. The V gene's germline CDR1 is LNHNV and CDR2 YYDKDF (reference sequence). CDR3: CATSTQHSGRSDNEQFF. The CDR3 coding sequence is TGTGCCACCAGCACCCAACATAGCGGGAGAAGTGACAATGAGCAGTTCTTC.

This clonotype was detected a few times. V gene TRBV20-1 combines with J gene TRBJ1-1, with 9 bases aligning to TRBD1. The CDR3 has 14 amino acids. V gave up 4 bases and J gave up 2 bases; unmatched junction bases: 5. In germline, CDR1 is DFQATT, CDR2 SNEGSKA (reference sequence). This CDR3 reads CSATGTGTNTEAFF. The CDR3 DNA reads as TGCAGTGCTACCGGGACAGGGACAAACACTGAAGCTTTCTTT.

This clonotype came up many times. The chain combines TRBV4-1 with TRBJ2-7; the D is unclear. CDR1 MGHRA and CDR2 YSYEKL come from the germline V gene. The CDR3 extends over 16 amino acids. The V and J ends lost 0 bases and 4 bases respectively, with 16 bases between them. Here the CDR3 DNA reads TGCGCCAGCAGCCAAGAAGGTGGGAAGGGTAGTTACGAGCAGTACTTC. It yields the protein CASSQEGGKGSYEQYF.

This clonotype was observed at least ten times. The chain combines TRBV7-3 with TRBJ2-7, with D perhaps matching TRBD2 (6 bases). V was cut by 0 bases and J by 7 bases, with 13 bases left in between. CDR3 size: 14 residues. The germline V gene has CDR1 SGHTA and CDR2 FQGTGA. CDR3 residues: CASSLTSPGGEQYF. The CDR3 DNA sequence: TGTGCCAGCAGCTTAACGTCCCCTGGGGGGGAGCAGTACTTC. Complete variable domain (other parts from reference TRBV7-3 and TRBJ2-7): GAGVSQTPSNKVTEKGKYVELRCDPISGHTALYWYRQSLGQGPEFLIYFQGTGAADDSGLPNDRFFAVRPEGSVSTLKIQRTERGDSAVYLCASSLTSPGGEQYFGPGTRLTVT.

Many counts were recorded for this clonotype. This may arise from a read error, as a much more abundant clone is one base away. The chain joins TRBV11-2 to TRBJ2-7; D ambiguous. Trimming shortened V by 6 bases and J by 0 bases, and 3 bases separated the two germline ends. CDR1 and CDR2 from the germline V gene are SGHAT and FQNNGV. This CDR3 comprises 11 residues. The CDR3 reads CASRSSYEQYF. DNA of the CDR3: TGTGCCAGCAGGTCCTCCTACGAGCAGTACTTC.

Ten or more counts support this clonotype. The chain employs TRBV28 and TRBJ2-5; D may be TRBD1 or TRBD2 (5 bases each). The CDR3 is made up of 15 amino acids. CDR1 and CDR2 (germline): MDHEN, SYDVKM. Trimming pared 8 bases from V and 3 bases from J, leaving 19 bases between. The CDR3 reads CASAWPPGTEETQYF. DNA of the CDR3: TGTGCCAGCGCTTGGCCACCCGGGACGGAAGAGACCCAGTACTTC.

V is TRBV27 and J is TRBJ2-3; 13 bases align to TRBD2. Trimming removed 6 bases from V and 4 bases from J; junction bases left unmatched: 16. The CDR3 is made up of 19 amino acids. Germline-derived CDR1 and CDR2 are MNHEY and SMNVEV (reference sequence). The DNA for the CDR3 is TGTGCCAGCAGCCCTACTAGCGGGAGGGCCGCTTATCTCTCAGATACGCAGTATTTT. Its translation is CASSPTSGRAAYLSDTQYF.

This clonotype was counted only a few times. The chain carries TRBV6-2 or TRBV6-3 and TRBJ2-3; 15 bases align to TRBD2. The V gene end was trimmed by 5 bases and the J gene end by 5 bases; junction bases not matched to a gene: 5. The germline gives CDR1 MNHEY, CDR2 SVGEGT. CDR3 length: 16 amino acids. The DNA of the CDR3 is TGTGCCAGCAGTGGGACTAGCGGGAGGATTAAAGATACGCAGTATTTT. It translates to CASSGTSGRIKDTQYF.

This clonotype was found many times. V usage is TRBV12-3 or TRBV12-4 and J usage is TRBJ2-5; D is ambiguous. Trimming removed 5 bases at V and 2 bases at J, with 12 bases between. There are 14 residues in the CDR3. The CDR3 DNA is TGTGCCAGCAGTCTGGGGTCCTTACAAGAGACCCAGTACTTC. This sequence encodes CASSLGSLQETQYF.

The V call is TRBV27, the J call TRBJ2-1; D call uncertain. The CDR3 contains 15 residues. Germline-derived CDR1 and CDR2 are MNHEY and SMNVEV (reference sequence). V was pared by 0 bases and J by 8 bases, with 14 bases between. The CDR3 is CASSLSGYSMDEQFF. The DNA of the CDR3 is TGTGCCAGCAGTTTATCGGGGTACAGTATGGATGAGCAGTTCTTC.

This clonotype has at least ten counts. The V and J genes are TRBV10-3 and TRBJ2-7; D gene uncertain. Trimming pared 0 bases from V and 0 bases from J, leaving 9 bases between. The CDR3 runs 15 residues. Germline V gene sequence: CDR1 ENHRY, CDR2 SYGVKD. The CDR3 region has the DNA TGTGCCATCAGTGAGTCTAGTCACAGCTCCTACGAGCAGTACTTC. Translation gives CAISESSHSSYEQYF.

This clonotype was detected ten times or more. The chain has TRBV20-1 and TRBJ2-2, with 14 nucleotides matching TRBD2. With 8 bases clipped from V and 5 bases from J, the junction kept 7 bases outside the gene matches. This CDR3 contains 15 residues. The germline CDR1 and CDR2 sequences are DFQATT and SNEGSKA (reference sequence). The CDR3 nucleotides read TGCAGTAGGCACCGACTAGCGGGAGGGACCGGGGAGCTGTTTTTT. This sequence encodes CSRHRLAGGTGELFF.

There are many counts of this clonotype. V is TRBV7-6 and J is TRBJ2-5; 10 nucleotides line up with TRBD2. Germline V gene data show CDR1 as SGHVS and CDR2 as FNYEAQ. Germline trimming cut 5 bases from V and 4 bases from J; bases unmatched to any gene: 13. The CDR3 covers 17 residues. The CDR3 is CASSPPGVAGGGETQYF. Here the CDR3 DNA reads TGTGCCAGCAGCCCCCCCGGGGTAGCGGGGGGAGGAGAGACCCAGTACTTC. The whole variable domain, remainder taken from reference TRBV7-6 and TRBJ2-5, is GAGVSQSPRYKVTKRGQDVALRCDPISGHVSLYWYRQALGQGPEFLTYFNYEAQQDKSGLPNDRFSAERPEGSISTLTIQRTEQRDSAMYRCASSPPGVAGGGETQYFGPGTRLLVL.

The rearrangement uses TRBV9 and TRBJ2-7; the match to TRBD1 covers 7 bases. CDR1 SGDLS and CDR2 YYNGEE come from the germline V gene. This CDR3 is 15 amino acids long. V lost 2 bases to trimming and J lost 5 bases; unmatched junction nucleotides: 10. Here the CDR3 DNA reads TGTGCCAGCAGCGTTCCGAGACAGGGTGGCAACGAGCAGTACTTC. Protein: CASSVPRQGGNEQYF.

A word on this clonotype: This clone may be a read error of a much larger clone one base away. The chain is built from TRBV28 and TRBJ1-1, with D tentatively TRBD1 (5 bases). V lost 3 bases and J 5 bases, leaving 7 bases between the germline ends. This CDR3 spans 12 amino acids. CDR1 and CDR2 from the germline V gene are MDHEN and SYDVKM. For the CDR3, the DNA is TGTGCCAGCAGTTTTCGGACAACTGAAGCTTTCTTT. Translating gives CASSFRTTEAFF.

This clonotype was counted ten times or more. The chain has TRBV7-9 and TRBJ2-5; D possibly corresponds to TRBD1 (5 bases). Trimming pared 4 bases from V and 2 bases from J, leaving 14 bases between. Germline V lookup: CDR1 SEHNR, CDR2 FQNEAQ (reference sequence). The CDR3 extends over 15 amino acids. The CDR3 is CASSSRGRQQETQYF. Here the CDR3 DNA reads TGTGCCAGCAGCTCTCGTGGCAGACAGCAAGAGACCCAGTACTTC.

This clonotype has at least ten counts. The chain has TRBV7-9 and TRBJ2-1; weak D call: TRBD2 (6 bases). Germline V lookup: CDR1 SEHNR, CDR2 FQNEAQ (reference sequence). This CDR3 region has 13 residues. V was cut by 5 bases and J by 5 bases, with 10 bases left in between. CDR3 in amino acids: CASSPGTDNEQFF. For the CDR3, the DNA is TGTGCCAGCAGCCCCGGGACTGACAATGAGCAGTTCTTC.

This clonotype has at least ten counts. V usage is TRBV7-3 and J usage is TRBJ2-2, with D tentatively TRBD2 (6 bases). Germline loops: CDR1 SGHTA, CDR2 FQGTGA. Trimming took 5 bases from V and 3 from J, leaving 19 bases between them. CDR3 size: 17 residues. The CDR3 nucleotides are TGTGCCAGCAGCACCGGGGGAACACCCCAGGACACCGGGGAGCTGTTTTTT. It encodes CASSTGGTPQDTGELFF.

V usage is TRBV7-9 and J usage is TRBJ2-7; 7 nucleotides match TRBD1. Germline loops: CDR1 SEHNR, CDR2 FQNEAQ (reference sequence). J was trimmed by 2 bases and V by 5 bases; bases with no gene match: 6. This CDR3 is built from 14 residues. Here the CDR3 DNA reads TGTGCCAGCAGCGATCCGACAGGGCCCTACGAGCAGTACTTC. This gives the protein CASSDPTGPYEQYF.

This clonotype has ten or more counts. The rearrangement joins TRBV20-1 to TRBJ2-3; TRBD2 matches 8 bases. CDR1 is DFQATT, CDR2 SNEGSKA, per germline (reference sequence). CDR3 length equals 17 residues. Trimming at V came to 1 base and at J to 0 bases, leaving 9 bases not matched to a gene. CDR3 sequence reads: CSARGGSPSGSTDTQYF. CDR3 in DNA: TGCAGTGCTAGAGGAGGTTCCCCTAGCGGGAGCACAGATACGCAGTATTTT.

The sample holds many counts of this clonotype. The gene calls are TRBV7-9 and TRBJ2-3; TRBD2 matches at 11 bases. Per germline, CDR1 SEHNR and CDR2 FQNEAQ (reference sequence). The CDR3 runs 14 residues. The J segment lost 8 bases and the V segment lost 7 bases, leaving 8 bases of the junction unmatched. DNA for the CDR3: TGTGCCAGCATTATTAGCGGGGGGGCCCCTACGCAGTATTTT. Translated: CASIISGGAPTQYF.

The chain links TRBV4-1 to TRBJ2-3; D is unclear. Germline assignment: CDR1 MGHRA and CDR2 YSYEKL. Trimming left V 4 bases short and J 1 base short, with 9 bases between. The CDR3 has 14 amino acids. DNA for the CDR3: TGCGCCAGCAGCCCCCATTCGGGCACAGATACGCAGTATTTT. Translation gives CASSPHSGTDTQYF.

Only a few counts were recorded for this clonotype. The chain couples TRBV12-3 or TRBV12-4 to TRBJ2-7; the D is unclear. The CDR3 has 21 residues. V was cut by 0 bases and J by 2 bases, with 29 bases left in between. This CDR3 is CASSLAIHIFSWSLLPYEQYF. In DNA, the CDR3 is TGTGCCAGCAGTTTAGCCATACACATATTTTCCTGGTCACTACTACCCTACGAGCAGTACTTC.

This clonotype occurred many times. The rearrangement links TRBV29-1 to TRBJ2-7; a possible D gene is TRBD2 (5 bases). The CDR3 covers 12 residues. CDR1 SQVTM and CDR2 ANQGSEA come from the germline V gene. Trimming removed 4 bases from V and 6 bases from J, with 13 bases in between. The CDR3 DNA sequence: TGCAGCGTTGGGCCAGGACTCCGCGAGCAGTACTTC. Translated, it gives CSVGPGLREQYF.